This T cell receptor (beta chain) comes out of a study of shared clonotypes between healthy human individuals. Study-level information: CD4 naive and memory got three plates each, CD8 naive two, CD8 memory one. Study-wide points: Sorted-subset samples were not fully sequenced, rarefaction indicated. Clonotype sharing among donors, it was expected, would be affected by sequencing depth. Generation probabilities of non-shared clonotypes were lower (relative to those shared by all four donors).

Notes on this clone: Its antigen is as yet unknown.

Assay: immunoSEQ multiplex PCR; the TCRdb copy retains only in-frame clones and omits some. The sample has about 1,900,000 clones, roughly 94% seen once. CD45RO-negative cells were positively selected for CCR7, leaving out terminally differentiated effector memory CD45RA+ cells. Sequencing input: naive CD8+ T cells sorted from blood. This TCR was sampled from a man younger than 30 in good health.

The CDR3 coding sequence is TGTGCCAGCAGCTTGAGCTTGTCGTACTACGAGCAGTACTTC. Protein: CASSLSLSYYEQYF. This chain joins TRBV5-6 and TRBJ2-7; D not resolved. The CDR3 sequence is 14 residues long. V lost 1 base and J 3 bases, leaving 11 bases between the germline ends. Germline-derived CDR1 and CDR2 are SGHDT and YYEEEE.